These 28 T cell receptor beta chains originate from one sample sequenced in a study of blood T cell repertoires in COVID-19. The data were produced by immunoSEQ multiplex PCR, yet TCRdb's version contains in-frame clones alone and is incomplete. The sample includes 30,000 or so clones, about nine tenths of them seen just once. Input material: peripheral blood. These receptors were taken from a man aged 55-75 years with active COVID-19.

The chain has TRBV25-1 and TRBJ2-3; 7 bases agree with TRBD2. The CDR3 spans 16 residues. With 3 bases clipped from V and 2 bases from J, the junction kept 8 bases outside the gene matches. From germline, CDR1 is MGHDK and CDR2 SYGVNS. Here the CDR3 reads CASSDSGRPDTDTQYF. The CDR3 DNA reads TGTGCCAGCAGTGATTCCGGGAGGCCCGACACAGATACGCAGTATTTT.

V and J are TRBV11-2 and TRBJ2-7; 9 nucleotides agree with TRBD1. J lost 9 bases, V lost 7 bases, and 13 bases had no gene match. This CDR3 is 14 amino acids long. Per germline, CDR1 SGHAT and CDR2 FQNNGV. This CDR3 is CASNVDRGELLQYF. The CDR3 region has the DNA TGTGCCAGCAACGTCGACAGGGGGGAACTACTGCAGTACTTC.

A single count supports this clone. This chain connects TRBV5-1 to TRBJ1-2; no reliable D call. The V gene lost 0 bases and the J gene lost 6 bases, with 18 bases spanning the gap. There are 16 residues in the CDR3. Germline lookup yields CDR1 SGHRS and CDR2 YFSETQ. The CDR3 bases are TGCGCCAGCAGCTTGGCTAGCCAAGTCGGCCGTGATGGCTACACCTTC. This codes for CASSLASQVGRDGYTF.

The V gene is TRBV9, the J gene TRBJ2-3; 10 positions match TRBD2. Germline CDR1 reads SGDLS; CDR2 reads YYNGEE. With V trimmed by 3 bases and J by 7 bases, 5 bases remained unmatched. This CDR3 has 14 residues. CDR3: CASSGASGRYTQYF. For the CDR3, the DNA is TGTGCCAGCAGCGGGGCTAGCGGGAGATATACGCAGTATTTT.

The rearrangement joins TRBV6-6 to TRBJ2-7; 9 positions match TRBD1. The CDR3 length is 13 residues. Per the germline V gene, CDR1 is MNHNY and CDR2 is SVGAGI (reference sequence). Trimming took 10 bases from V and 5 from J; bases not matched to a gene: 9. The CDR3 DNA follows: TGTGCCACCACACAGGGGGCCCTTAACGAGCAGTACTTC. Its translation: CATTQGALNEQYF.

This clone was found a few times. The J gene is TRBJ2-1, the V gene TRBV4-2, with D hard to call. The CDR3 runs to 11 residues. From germline, CDR1 is LGHNA and CDR2 YNFKEQ. Between the trimmed V and J ends, which lost 2 bases and 8 bases, there was a span of 4 bases. The CDR3 here is CASSQHYEQFF. CDR3 coding DNA: TGTGCCAGCAGCCAACACTATGAGCAGTTCTTC.

The rearrangement joins TRBV9 to TRBJ2-3; 8 bases line up with TRBD2. CDR3 length: 16 amino acids. Germline V gene sequence: CDR1 SGDLS, CDR2 YYNGEE. Unmatched junction bases numbered 5, after V lost 0 bases and J lost 2 bases. The CDR3 DNA follows: TGTGCCAGCAGCGTAGACGGTAGCGGGGTCACAGATACGCAGTATTTT. It yields the protein CASSVDGSGVTDTQYF.

The genes are TRBV6-6 and TRBJ2-7, with 13 bases lining up with TRBD2. CDR1 and CDR2 (germline): MNHNY, SVGAGI (reference sequence). V trimming: 8 bases; J trimming: 0 bases; junction bases outside the gene matches: 4. This CDR3 region has 15 residues. CDR3 region: CASQTSGRSSYEQYF. The DNA for the CDR3 is TGTGCCAGCCAGACTAGCGGGAGGTCCTCCTACGAGCAGTACTTC.

A remark on this clone: One end of the junction does not line up with germline, which may come from a read error. The chain recombines TRBV19 with TRBJ2-1, with 11 bases lining up with TRBD2. This CDR3 spans 17 amino acids. Germline V gene sequence: CDR1 LNHDA, CDR2 SQIVND (reference sequence). The CDR3 coding sequence is TGTGCCAGTAGTATAGGAACTAGCGGGAGCTCCCACAATGAGCAGTTCTTC. It specifies CASSIGTSGSSHNEQFF.

The chain carries TRBV5-6 and TRBJ2-1; D might be TRBD2 (6 bases). V was clipped by 4 bases and J by 0 bases, with 11 bases between them. The germline gives CDR1 SGHDT, CDR2 YYEEEE. This CDR3 spans 15 amino acids. The CDR3 coding sequence is TGTGCCAGCAGCGTGGGACTCCGCTCCTACAATGAGCAGTTCTTC. This sequence encodes CASSVGLRSYNEQFF.

CDR3 DNA: TGTGCCAGCAGCTTGGGGACAGGAGAGACCCAGTACTTC. This gives the protein CASSLGTGETQYF. V gene TRBV7-7 combines with J gene TRBJ2-5, with TRBD1 matching over 8 bases. This CDR3 region has 13 residues. The V and J ends lost 3 bases and 4 bases, in that order; junction bases with no gene match: 1. The germline V gene encodes CDR1 SSHAT and CDR2 FNYEAQ (reference sequence).

Remarks on this clone: Other DNA sequences in this sample translate to the same CDR3. J is TRBJ2-7 and V is TRBV4-2, with 9 bases lining up with TRBD1. CDR1 and CDR2 (germline): LGHNA, YNFKEQ. This CDR3 contains 14 residues. V lost 1 base, J lost 3 bases, and 1 base stayed unmatched. This CDR3 is CASSQGQGDYEQYF. For the CDR3, the DNA is TGTGCCAGCAGCCAAGGACAGGGGGACTACGAGCAGTACTTC.

The chain carries TRBV4-1 and TRBJ2-5; 11 nucleotides align to TRBD2. Germline V lookup: CDR1 MGHRA, CDR2 YSYEKL. V lost 5 bases and J lost 5; bases outside the gene matches: 10. This CDR3 region has 16 residues. The CDR3 DNA reads as TGCGCCAGCAGCGACCTTAGCGGGGGGGCCTGGGAGACCCAGTACTTC. This encodes CASSDLSGGAWETQYF.

The chain carries TRBV5-1 and TRBJ2-6; 9 bases fit TRBD1. CDR3 length equals 18 residues. Germline V CDR1 and CDR2: SGHRS, YFSETQ. V lost 3 bases, J lost 0 bases, and 7 bases stayed unmatched. CDR3 residues: CASSSDRGPRSGANVLTF. The CDR3 DNA follows: TGCGCCAGCAGCTCGGACAGGGGCCCACGCTCTGGGGCCAACGTCCTGACTTTC.

CDR3 bases: TGTGCCAGCTTGACAGGGAGCTCCTACGAGCAGTACTTC. Encoded protein: CASLTGSSYEQYF. The chain combines TRBV28 with TRBJ2-7; 7 bases match TRBD1. This CDR3 has 13 residues. The germline CDR1 and CDR2 sequences are MDHEN and SYDVKM. V gave up 8 bases and J gave up 0 bases; unmatched junction bases: 4.

The chain uses TRBV7-2 and TRBJ1-2; tentatively, D is TRBD1 (5 bases). Trimming removed 5 bases from V and 4 bases from J, with 14 bases in between. The CDR3 runs to 14 residues. The germline CDR1 and CDR2 sequences are SGHTA and FQGNSA. CDR3 loop: CASSPSQGSYGYTF. The CDR3 DNA follows: TGTGCCAGCAGCCCGTCGCAGGGATCCTATGGCTACACCTTC.

In the case of this clone: The junction shows a germline mismatch at one end, possibly a read error. The chain joins TRBV7-2 to TRBJ1-2, with 11 positions matching TRBD1. Germline V gene data show CDR1 as SGHTA and CDR2 as FQGNSA. This CDR3 has 15 residues. The CDR3 nucleotides read TGTGCCAGCAGCCTAGCCGGGACAGGGGGCTATGGCTACACCTTC. This sequence encodes CASSLAGTGGYGYTF.

This clone was seen a few times. The rearrangement links TRBV7-8 to TRBJ1-5; 9 bases agree with TRBD1. The CDR3 length is 14 residues. J lost 6 bases, V lost 3 bases, and 3 bases had no gene match. CDR1 is SGHVS, CDR2 FQNEAQ, per germline. CDR3 loop: CASSFRDRAQPQHF. Here the CDR3 DNA reads TGTGCCAGCAGCTTCCGGGACAGGGCTCAGCCCCAGCATTTT.

This chain links TRBV29-1 with TRBJ2-2; 11 bases line up with TRBD2. The junction had 6 bases not matched to a gene; V was cut back by 7 bases and J by 2 bases. Germline V gives CDR1 SQVTM, CDR2 ANQGSEA. The CDR3 totals 15 residues. The CDR3 protein is CSALGLAVNTGELFF. The CDR3 DNA is TGCAGCGCCCTGGGACTAGCGGTTAACACCGGGGAGCTGTTTTTT.

The chain carries TRBV9 and TRBJ2-3; 7 bases align to TRBD2. J gave up 1 base and V 4 bases, and 6 bases lay outside the gene matches. The CDR3 is 15 amino acids. Germline-derived CDR1 and CDR2 are SGDLS and YYNGEE. The chain's CDR3 is CASSLAGLGTDTQYF. The CDR3 nucleotides read TGTGCCAGCAGCCTAGCTGGACTAGGCACAGATACGCAGTATTTT.

This chain links TRBV7-8 with TRBJ1-6; 12 bases line up with TRBD1. The germline V gene has CDR1 SGHVS and CDR2 FQNEAQ. CDR3 length: 15 amino acids. Trimming removed 5 bases from V and 10 bases from J; junction bases left unmatched: 6. The CDR3 loop reads CASSITGTGGSPLHF. The CDR3 DNA reads TGTGCCAGCAGCATAACCGGGACAGGGGGCTCACCCCTCCACTTT.

This rearrangement joins TRBV29-1 to TRBJ1-1, with D unresolved. Per germline, CDR1 SQVTM and CDR2 ANQGSEA. V was shortened by 5 bases and J by 2 bases, with 12 bases between the two germline ends. The CDR3 runs to 13 residues. The chain's CDR3 is CSVFMRENTEAFF. Written as DNA, the CDR3 is TGCAGCGTTTTTATGAGGGAAAACACTGAAGCTTTCTTT.

The chain links TRBV18 to TRBJ1-6; D is unclear. Between the trimmed V and J ends, which lost 3 bases and 2 bases, there was a span of 8 bases. There are 15 residues in the CDR3. Germline V gene data show CDR1 as KGHSH and CDR2 as LQKENI. CDR3 nucleotide sequence: TGTGCCAGCTCACCGTCCAGTGCCTATAATTCACCCCTCCACTTT. This gives the protein CASSPSSAYNSPLHF.

The CDR3 DNA is TGTGCCAGCAGTTCGGGAGGGGTGGCGGGGTCCGAGCAGTACTTC. Translating it yields CASSSGGVAGSEQYF. The chain has TRBV28 and TRBJ2-7, with TRBD2 identical over 8 bases. This CDR3 region has 15 residues. Germline CDR1 reads MDHEN; CDR2 reads SYDVKM. V shed 4 bases, J shed 6 bases, and the junction held 11 bases outside the gene matches.

This chain joins TRBV7-2 and TRBJ2-1; 8 bases agree with TRBD2. In germline, CDR1 is SGHTA, CDR2 FQGNSA. V lost 0 bases and J lost 5; bases outside the gene matches: 6. The CDR3 consists of 16 residues. Here the CDR3 DNA reads TGTGCCAGCAGCTTAGCCCTAGCGGGCGGGAACAATGAGCAGTTCTTC. It yields the protein CASSLALAGGNNEQFF.

This clone was recorded only once. This rearrangement joins TRBV7-3 to TRBJ2-2; TRBD1 matches 9 bases. The V gene end was trimmed by 5 bases and the J gene end by 7 bases; junction bases not matched to a gene: 8. The CDR3 runs to 15 residues. CDR1 and CDR2 (germline): SGHTA, FQGTGA. CDR3 residues: CASSPSGTGNGELFF. Written as DNA, the CDR3 is TGTGCCAGCAGCCCCTCGGGGACAGGGAACGGGGAGCTGTTTTTT. The whole variable domain, filled in from reference TRBV7-3 and TRBJ2-2, reads GAGVSQTPSNKVTEKGKYVELRCDPISGHTALYWYRQSLGQGPEFLIYFQGTGAADDSGLPNDRFFAVRPEGSVSTLKIQRTERGDSAVYLCASSPSGTGNGELFFGEGSRLTVL.

The CDR3 DNA is TGTGCCAGCAGTTACTCGGGTAGCGGGGGGATGGCAGATACGCAGTATTTT. Amino acids: CASSYSGSGGMADTQYF. The chain has TRBV6-2 or TRBV6-3 and TRBJ2-3; TRBD2 agrees at 10 bases. Germline CDR1 and CDR2: MNHEY and SVGEGT. The ends lost 0 bases at V and 4 bases at J; junction bases unmatched: 7. The CDR3 spans 17 residues.

The chain links TRBV5-6 to TRBJ2-7; TRBD1 aligns across 9 bases. V shed 4 bases, J shed 3 bases, and the junction held 5 bases outside the gene matches. This CDR3 is built from 14 residues. The germline V gene encodes CDR1 SGHDT and CDR2 YYEEEE. CDR3 coding DNA: TGTGCCAGCAGCCAGGGACAGGGAGGCTACGAGCAGTACTTC. It translates to CASSQGQGGYEQYF.